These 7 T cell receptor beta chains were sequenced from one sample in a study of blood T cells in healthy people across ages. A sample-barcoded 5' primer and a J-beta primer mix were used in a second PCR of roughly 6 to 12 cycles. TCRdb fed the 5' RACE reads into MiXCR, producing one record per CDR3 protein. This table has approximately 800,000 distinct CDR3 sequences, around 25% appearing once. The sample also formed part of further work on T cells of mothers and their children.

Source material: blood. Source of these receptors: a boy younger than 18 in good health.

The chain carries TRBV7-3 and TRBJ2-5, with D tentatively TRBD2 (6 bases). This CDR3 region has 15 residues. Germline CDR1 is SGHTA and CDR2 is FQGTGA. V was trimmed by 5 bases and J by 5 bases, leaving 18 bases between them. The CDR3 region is CASSPGTSPEETQYF. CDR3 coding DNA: TGTGCCAGCAGCCCCGGGACTTCCCCCGAGGAGACCCAGTACTTC.

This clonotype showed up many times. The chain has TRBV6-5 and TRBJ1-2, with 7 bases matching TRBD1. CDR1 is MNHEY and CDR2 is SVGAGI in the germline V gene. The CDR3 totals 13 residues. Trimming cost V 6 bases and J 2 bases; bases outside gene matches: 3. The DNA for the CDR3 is TGTGCCAGCAGGGGGACAGCGAACTATGGCTACACCTTC. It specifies CASRGTANYGYTF.

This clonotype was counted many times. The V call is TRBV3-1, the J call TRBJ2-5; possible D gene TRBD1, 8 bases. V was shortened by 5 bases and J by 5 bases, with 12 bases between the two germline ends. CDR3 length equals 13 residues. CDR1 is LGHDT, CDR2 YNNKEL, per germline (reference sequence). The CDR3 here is CASSLQGGETQYF. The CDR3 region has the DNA TGTGCCAGCAGCTTACAGGGGGGGGAGACCCAGTACTTC.

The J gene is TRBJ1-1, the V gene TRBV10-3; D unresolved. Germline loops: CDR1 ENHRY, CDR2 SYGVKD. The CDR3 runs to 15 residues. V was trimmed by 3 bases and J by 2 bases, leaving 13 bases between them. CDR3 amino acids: CAISEAQRPNTEAFF. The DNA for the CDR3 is TGTGCCATCAGTGAAGCCCAGCGCCCAAACACTGAAGCTTTCTTT.

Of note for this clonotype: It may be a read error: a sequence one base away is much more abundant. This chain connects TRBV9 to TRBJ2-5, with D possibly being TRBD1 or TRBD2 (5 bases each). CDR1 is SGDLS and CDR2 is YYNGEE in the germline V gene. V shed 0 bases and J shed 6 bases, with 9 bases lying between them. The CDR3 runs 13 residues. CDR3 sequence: CASSVGGEKTQYF. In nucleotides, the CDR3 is TGTGCCAGCAGCGTAGGAGGGGAAAAGACCCAGTACTTC.

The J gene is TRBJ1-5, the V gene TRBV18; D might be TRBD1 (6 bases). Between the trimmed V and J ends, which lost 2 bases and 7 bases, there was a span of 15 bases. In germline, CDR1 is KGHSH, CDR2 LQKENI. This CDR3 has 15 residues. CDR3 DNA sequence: TGTGCCAGCTCACCAACAGGGAGTCCTGACCAGCCCCAGCATTTT. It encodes CASSPTGSPDQPQHF.

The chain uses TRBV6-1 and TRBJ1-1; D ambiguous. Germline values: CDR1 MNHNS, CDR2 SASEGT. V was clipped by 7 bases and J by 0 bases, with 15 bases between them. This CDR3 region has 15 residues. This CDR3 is CASTKEGSLNTEAFF. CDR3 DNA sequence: TGTGCCAGCACAAAGGAGGGCAGTTTGAACACTGAAGCTTTCTTT.